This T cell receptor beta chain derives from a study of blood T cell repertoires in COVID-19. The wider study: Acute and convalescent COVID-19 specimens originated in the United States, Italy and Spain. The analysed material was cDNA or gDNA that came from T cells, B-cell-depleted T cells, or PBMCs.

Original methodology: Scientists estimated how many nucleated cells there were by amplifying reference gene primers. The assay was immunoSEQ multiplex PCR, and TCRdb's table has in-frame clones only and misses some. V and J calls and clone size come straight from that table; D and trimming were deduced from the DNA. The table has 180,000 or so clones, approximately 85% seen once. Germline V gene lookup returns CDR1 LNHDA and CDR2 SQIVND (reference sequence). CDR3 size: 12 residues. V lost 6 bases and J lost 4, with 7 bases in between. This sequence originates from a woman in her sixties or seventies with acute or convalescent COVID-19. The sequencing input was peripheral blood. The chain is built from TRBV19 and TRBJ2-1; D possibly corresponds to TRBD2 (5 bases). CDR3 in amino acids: CASSRDYNEQFF. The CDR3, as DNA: TGTGCCAGTAGCCGGGATTACAATGAGCAGTTCTTC.